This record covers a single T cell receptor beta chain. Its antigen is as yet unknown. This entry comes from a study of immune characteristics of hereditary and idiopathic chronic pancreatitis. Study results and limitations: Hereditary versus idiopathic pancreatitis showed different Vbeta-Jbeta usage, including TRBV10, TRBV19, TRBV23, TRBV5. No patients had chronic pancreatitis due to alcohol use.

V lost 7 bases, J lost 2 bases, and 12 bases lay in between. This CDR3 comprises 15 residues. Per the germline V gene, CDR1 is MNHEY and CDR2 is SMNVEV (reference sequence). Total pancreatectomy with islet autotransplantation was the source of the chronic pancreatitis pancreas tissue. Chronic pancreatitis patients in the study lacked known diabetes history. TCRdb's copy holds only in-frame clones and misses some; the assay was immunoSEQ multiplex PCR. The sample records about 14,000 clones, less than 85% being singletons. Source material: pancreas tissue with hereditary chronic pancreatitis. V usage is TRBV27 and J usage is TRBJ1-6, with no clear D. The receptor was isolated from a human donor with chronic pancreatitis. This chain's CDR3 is CASNPSRAYNSPLHF. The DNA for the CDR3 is TGTGCCAGCAACCCCAGTCGCGCCTATAATTCACCCCTCCACTTT.